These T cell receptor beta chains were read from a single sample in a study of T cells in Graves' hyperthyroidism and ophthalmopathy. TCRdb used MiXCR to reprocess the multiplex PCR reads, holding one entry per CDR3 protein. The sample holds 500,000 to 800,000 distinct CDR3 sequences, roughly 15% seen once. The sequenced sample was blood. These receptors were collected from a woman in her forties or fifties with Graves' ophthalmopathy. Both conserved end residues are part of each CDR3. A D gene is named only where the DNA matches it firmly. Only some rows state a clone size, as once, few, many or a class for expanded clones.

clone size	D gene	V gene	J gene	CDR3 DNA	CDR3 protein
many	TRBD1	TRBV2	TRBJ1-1	TGTGCCAGCAGGCAGACAGGGGGGATGATTGCTTTCTTT	CASRQTGGMIAFF
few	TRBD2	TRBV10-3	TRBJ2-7	TGTGCCATCAGTGAGTCGGCTAGCGGGAGGATATTAGCCAGCGAGCAGTACTTC	CAISESASGRILASEQYF
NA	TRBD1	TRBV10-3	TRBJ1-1	TGTGCCATCAAGGGACAGCCGAACACTGAAGCTTTCTTT	CAIKGQPNTEAFF
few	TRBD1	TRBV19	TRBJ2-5	TGTGCCAGTAGTATTCCTGAGGGGGCAAAAGGACAAGAGACCCAGTACTTC	CASSIPEGAKGQETQYF
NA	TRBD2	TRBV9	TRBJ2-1	TGTGCCAGCAGCGCGAGCGGGAGAGTTCATAATGAGCAGTTCTTC	CASSASGRVHNEQFF
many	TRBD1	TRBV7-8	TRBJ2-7	TGTGCCAGCAGCTGGACCAACAGGGGGGTCCACGAGCAGTACTTC	CASSWTNRGVHEQYF
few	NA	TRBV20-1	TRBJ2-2	TGCAGTGCTAGTCTCGCTTCAAGCCTCGCGAACACCGGGGAGCTGTTTTTT	CSASLASSLANTGELFF
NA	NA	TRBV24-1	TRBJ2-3	TGTGCCACCAGTGGACGGGCGCCCACAGATACGCAGTATTTT	CATSGRAPTDTQYF
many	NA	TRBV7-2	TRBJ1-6	TGTGCCAGCAGCTTAGCGAGCGGGAGCCAGCTCGGATCACCCCTCCACTTT	CASSLASGSQLGSPLHF
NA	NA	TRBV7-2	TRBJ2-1	TGTGCCAGCAGCTCTCCCGGGCTCTCAGCGGGTGAGCAGTTCTTC	CASSSPGLSAGEQFF
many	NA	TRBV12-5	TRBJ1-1	TGTGCTAGTGGGTTAGGGGGCACTGAAGCTTTCTTT	CASGLGGTEAFF
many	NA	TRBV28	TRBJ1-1	TGTGCCAGCAGTTCCGTCGCTGAAGCTTTCTTT	CASSSVAEAFF
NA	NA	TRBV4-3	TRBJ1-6	TGCGCCAGCAGCCAAGATAGGGGATCTGGCTCACCCCTCCACTTT	CASSQDRGSGSPLHF
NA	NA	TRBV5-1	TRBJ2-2	TGCGCCAGCAGCCCCGCCGGGGGTAACACCGGGGAGCTGTTTTTT	CASSPAGGNTGELFF
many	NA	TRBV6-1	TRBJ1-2	TGTGCCAGCAGTTCAACAGAGATCTATGGCTACACCTTC	CASSSTEIYGYTF
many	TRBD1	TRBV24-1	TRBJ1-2	TGTGCCACCAGCGCCGGGACAGCCTATGGCTACACCTTC	CATSAGTAYGYTF
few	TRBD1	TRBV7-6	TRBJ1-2	TGTGCCAGCAGCTTACAGCCTACAGGGGGCTACTATGGCTACACCTTC	CASSLQPTGGYYGYTF
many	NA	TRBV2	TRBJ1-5	TGTGCCAGCAGTGAAACGGTGGCTGTAAATCAGCCCCAGCATTTT	CASSETVAVNQPQHF
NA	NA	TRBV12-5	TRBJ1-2	TGTGCTAGTGGTTTGTTTGTCGGGGAGGGGGGGTACTATGGCTACACCTTC	CASGLFVGEGGYYGYTF
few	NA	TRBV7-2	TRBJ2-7	TGTGCCAGCAGCATAACCGGCTCCGATTCCGAGCAGTACTTC	CASSITGSDSEQYF
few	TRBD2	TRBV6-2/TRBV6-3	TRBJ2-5	TGTGCCAGCAGTTACTCGAGACTAGCGGGAGTTGAGACCCAGTACTTC	CASSYSRLAGVETQYF
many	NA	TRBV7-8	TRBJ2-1	TGTGCCAGCAGCGGACGGGGCTTCCTATTGATCTACAATGAGCAGTTCTTC	CASSGRGFLLIYNEQFF
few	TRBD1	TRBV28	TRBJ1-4	TGTGCCAGCAATACCCAGGGGGCGACTAATGAAAAACTGTTTTTT	CASNTQGATNEKLFF
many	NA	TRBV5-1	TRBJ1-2	TGCGCCAGCAGCTTGGACAGGGTGGAGAATGGCTACACCTTC	CASSLDRVENGYTF
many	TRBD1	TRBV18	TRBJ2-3	TGTGCCAGCTCACCGCTACAGGGGCGCACAGATACGCAGTATTTT	CASSPLQGRTDTQYF
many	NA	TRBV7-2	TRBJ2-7	TGTGCCAGCAGCTTAGGGACAAGGTCAAGACTGGAGCAGTACTTC	CASSLGTRSRLEQYF
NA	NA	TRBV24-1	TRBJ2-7	TGTGCCACCAGACAGGGAAGTACCTACGAGCAGTACTTC	CATRQGSTYEQYF
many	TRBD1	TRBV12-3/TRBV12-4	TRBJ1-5	TGTGCCAGCAGTTTATTTCTGGGACAGATCAATCAGCCCCAGCATTTT	CASSLFLGQINQPQHF
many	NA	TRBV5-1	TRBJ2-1	TGCGCCAGCAGCTTGAGAAGTAACTCCTACAATGAGCAGTTCTTC	CASSLRSNSYNEQFF
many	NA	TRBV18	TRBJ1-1	TGTGCCAGCTCACCACAACAGGGAAGCACTGAAGCTTTCTTT	CASSPQQGSTEAFF
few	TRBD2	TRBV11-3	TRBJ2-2	TGTGCCAGCAGCCAGAGGCTAGCGGGAGGGCTTCCCGGGGAGCTGTTTTTT	CASSQRLAGGLPGELFF
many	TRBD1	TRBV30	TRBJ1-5	TGTGCCTGGAGTACAGGGGGCGGTCAGCCCCAGCATTTT	CAWSTGGGQPQHF
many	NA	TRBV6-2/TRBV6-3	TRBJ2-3	TGTGCCAGCATGACAAAAACGGGAATCGCAGATACGCAGTATTTT	CASMTKTGIADTQYF
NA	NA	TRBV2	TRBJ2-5	TGTGCCAGCAGCACCGGGTCCAGCCAGTACTTC	CASSTGSSQYF
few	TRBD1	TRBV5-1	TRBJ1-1	TGCGCCAGCAGCAGGGGACAGGGGTATAGTGGGACTGAAGCTTTCTTT	CASSRGQGYSGTEAFF
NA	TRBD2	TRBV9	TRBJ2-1	TGTGCCAGCAGCGTAGCTGGACTAGGTAGCAGTTACAATGAGCAGTTCTTC	CASSVAGLGSSYNEQFF
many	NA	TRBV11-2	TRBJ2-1	TGTGCCAGCAGCTTACTAGGGCTAGGGGTGAGGGATGAGCAGTTCTTC	CASSLLGLGVRDEQFF
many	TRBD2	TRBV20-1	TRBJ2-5	TGCAGTGCTCGAGATAGCGGGAGGGCCCAAGAGACCCAGTACTTC	CSARDSGRAQETQYF
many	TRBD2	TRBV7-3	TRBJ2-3	TGTGCCAGCAGCTTAACCGCTGGACTAGCGGGTACGTCGGGCACAGATACGCAGTATTTT	CASSLTAGLAGTSGTDTQYF
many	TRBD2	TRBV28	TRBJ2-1	TGTGCCAGCAGGATGGGACTATCCGTCTACAATGAGCAGTTCTTC	CASRMGLSVYNEQFF
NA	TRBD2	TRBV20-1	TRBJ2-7	TGCAGTGCGCGACTAGCGGGAGTGGGGGAGCAGTACTTC	CSARLAGVGEQYF
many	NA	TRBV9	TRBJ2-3	TGTGCCAGCAGCGTAGCGGGAAGCACAGATACGCAGTATTTT	CASSVAGSTDTQYF
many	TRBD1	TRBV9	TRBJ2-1	TGTGCCAGCAGCGTATACGGGACAGGCCCTAACCTTGAGCAGTTCTTC	CASSVYGTGPNLEQFF
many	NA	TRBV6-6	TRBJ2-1	TGTGCCAGCAGTTACCCCGAGCGAACAAGTGAGCAGTTCTTC	CASSYPERTSEQFF
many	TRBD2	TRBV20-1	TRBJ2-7	TGCAGTGCTAGAGGGGGGAGGGCCGGCTACGAGCAGTACTTC	CSARGGRAGYEQYF
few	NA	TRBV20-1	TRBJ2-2	TGCAGTGCTGGGCGGTACACCGGGGAGCTGTTTTTT	CSAGRYTGELFF